One and the same sample provided the 21 T cell receptor beta chains below, sequenced in a study of blood T cell repertoires in COVID-19. Measured with immunoSEQ multiplex PCR; TCRdb has only the in-frame clones, and not every one. The sample has some 210,000 clones, 81% seen once. Source material: PBMCs or T cells enriched from blood (not recorded which). The origin of the receptors is a man aged 35-49 years who had recovered from COVID-19.

The chain joins TRBV4-1 to TRBJ2-1, with TRBD1 matching 9 bases. Trimming at V came to 4 bases and at J to 7 bases, leaving 14 bases not matched to a gene. The germline gives CDR1 MGHRA, CDR2 YSYEKL. The CDR3 length is 17 residues. Here the CDR3 reads CASSLAMGTGFQNEQFF. CDR3 nucleotides: TGCGCCAGCAGCCTCGCAATGGGGACAGGGTTTCAGAATGAGCAGTTCTTC.

The chain has TRBV25-1 and TRBJ1-5, with D tentatively TRBD1 (6 bases). The germline V and J ends were trimmed by 6 bases and 2 bases, with 23 bases remaining between them. The CDR3 spans 18 residues. CDR1 is MGHDK and CDR2 is SYGVNS in the germline V gene. The CDR3 sequence is CASSETLGGGDGNQPQHF. The CDR3 DNA is TGTGCCAGCAGCGAAACCCTCGGGGGGGGCGATGGCAATCAGCCCCAGCATTTT.

This sequence joins TRBV4-1 and TRBJ2-3; 8 nucleotides line up with TRBD2. After removal of 8 bases from V and 5 bases from J, the junction contained 9 bases not matched to a gene. CDR3 length equals 14 residues. From germline, CDR1 is MGHRA and CDR2 YSYEKL. CDR3 sequence reads: CASQTGGPKDTQYF. The CDR3 DNA sequence: TGCGCCAGCCAAACGGGAGGGCCAAAAGATACGCAGTATTTT.

The V gene is TRBV10-1, the J gene TRBJ2-7, with D perhaps matching TRBD2 (6 bases). The CDR3 has 12 residues. V was trimmed by 6 bases and J by 4 bases, leaving 10 bases between them. Germline CDR1 reads WNHNN; CDR2 reads SYGVQD (reference sequence). DNA of the CDR3: TGCGCCAGCAGCTCGGGACTGTACGAGCAGTACTTC. This codes for CASSSGLYEQYF.

The chain links TRBV29-1 to TRBJ2-7; D gene ambiguous. The ends were cut back, 7 bases at V and 2 bases at J, with 12 bases in the middle. CDR1 is SQVTM and CDR2 is ANQGSEA in the germline V gene. CDR3 length: 12 amino acids. This CDR3 is CSATSQAYEQYF. The CDR3 nucleotides read TGCAGCGCCACTTCCCAAGCCTACGAGCAGTACTTC.

The CDR3 DNA follows: TGCGCCAGCAGTGAGGTATCAGTCGCTGGAAACACCATATATTTT. This encodes CASSEVSVAGNTIYF. The rearrangement uses TRBV10-2 and TRBJ1-3, with D unresolved. The V end was cut by 2 bases, the J end by 2 bases, with 10 bases between. The CDR3 spans 15 residues. Germline lookup yields CDR1 WSHSY and CDR2 SAAADI.

The rearrangement joins TRBV11-2 to TRBJ1-6; D remains ambiguous. CDR1 and CDR2 from the germline V gene are SGHAT and FQNNGV. V lost 1 base and J lost 8, with 12 bases in between. There are 15 residues in the CDR3. The CDR3 region has the DNA TGTGCCAGCAGCTTAGCGTCCGGGTCTCATTCACCCCTCCACTTT. Protein product: CASSLASGSHSPLHF. The full variable domain, with the rest looked up from reference TRBV11-2 and TRBJ1-6, is EAGVAQSPRYKIIEKRQSVAFWCNPISGHATLYWYQQILGQGPKLLIQFQNNGVVDDSQLPKDRFSAERLKGVDSTLKIQPAKLEDSAVYLCASSLASGSHSPLHFGNGTRLTVT.

The chain recombines TRBV6-5 with TRBJ1-4; tentative D call: TRBD1 (6 bases). V lost 4 bases and J lost 8, with 14 bases in between. The germline V gene has CDR1 MNHEY and CDR2 SVGAGI. The CDR3 is 14 residues long. For the CDR3, the DNA is TGTGCCAGCAGTTCACCTGACAGGAGGGAAAAACTGTTTTTT. Its protein is CASSSPDRREKLFF.

CDR3 region: CAISADTLYNEQFF. In DNA, the CDR3 is TGTGCCATCAGTGCGGACACGCTCTACAATGAGCAGTTCTTC. J is TRBJ2-1 and V is TRBV10-3; maybe TRBD1 (5 bases). This CDR3 region has 14 residues. Trimming shortened V by 4 bases and J by 3 bases, and 10 bases separated the two germline ends. CDR1 is ENHRY, CDR2 SYGVKD, per germline.

The CDR3, as DNA: TGTGCCAGCAGCAGAGAGGGACTAACCAATGAGCAGTTCTTC. It codes for CASSREGLTNEQFF. This chain links TRBV3-1 (or the pseudogene TRBV3-2) with TRBJ2-1; 7 bases map to TRBD2. After removal of 5 bases from V and 6 bases from J, the junction contained 7 bases not matched to a gene. The CDR3 is 14 residues long. Germline V gene data show CDR1 as LGHDT and CDR2 as YNNKEL (reference sequence).

The chain links TRBV5-1 to TRBJ1-6, with TRBD1 matching over 7 bases. The V segment lost 3 bases and the J segment 5 bases; nucleotides outside the gene matches: 5. The CDR3 contains 15 residues. Germline CDR1 is SGHRS and CDR2 is YFSETQ. In DNA, the CDR3 is TGCGCCAGCAGCTCAGGGGGGATGCATAATTCACCCCTCCACTTT. Residues: CASSSGGMHNSPLHF.

This chain links TRBV19 with TRBJ2-1; 11 bases fit TRBD2. CDR3 length: 17 amino acids. Trimming took 3 bases from V and 4 from J; bases not matched to a gene: 8. CDR1 and CDR2 (germline): LNHDA, SQIVND (reference sequence). Here the CDR3 reads CASSINFGTSGYNEQFF. As DNA, the CDR3 is TGTGCCAGTAGTATTAACTTTGGGACTAGCGGATACAATGAGCAGTTCTTC.

This sequence joins TRBV30 and TRBJ2-4; a possible D gene is TRBD2 (5 bases). The V gene's germline CDR1 is GTSNPN and CDR2 SVGIG (reference sequence). The CDR3 totals 12 residues. Deletions cut 2 bases from V and 9 bases from J, with 11 bases between. CDR3: CAWSHGGGIQYF. As DNA, the CDR3 is TGTGCCTGGAGTCACGGTGGAGGCATTCAGTACTTC.

The chain employs TRBV10-2 and TRBJ2-5, with no clear D. The CDR3 totals 13 residues. Germline lookup yields CDR1 WSHSY and CDR2 SAAADI. V lost 6 bases and J lost 1, with 9 bases in between. CDR3 loop: CASSPYSQETQYF. In DNA form, the CDR3 reads TGCGCCAGCAGCCCTTACAGCCAAGAGACCCAGTACTTC.

The CDR3 loop reads CAWRDGLAGTGETQYF. The CDR3 DNA reads TGTGCCTGGAGGGACGGGCTAGCGGGGACCGGGGAGACCCAGTACTTC. The chain recombines TRBV30 with TRBJ2-5; 9 bases agree with TRBD2. Trimming took 3 bases from V and 5 from J; bases not matched to a gene: 13. This CDR3 comprises 16 residues. The germline V gene has CDR1 GTSNPN and CDR2 SVGIG (reference sequence).

The CDR3 DNA reads TGTGCCAGCAGCCAGACAGGGAGTTCAGATACGCAGTATTTT. It specifies CASSQTGSSDTQYF. The rearrangement links TRBV6-5 to TRBJ2-3; TRBD1 matches 7 bases. Germline assignment: CDR1 MNHEY and CDR2 SVGAGI. V lost 6 bases to trimming and J lost 4 bases; unmatched junction nucleotides: 7. This CDR3 comprises 14 residues.

J is TRBJ2-1 and V is TRBV18; a weak D match, TRBD2 (7 bases). CDR1 and CDR2 (germline): KGHSH, LQKENI. The CDR3 length is 18 residues. Trimming pared 3 bases from V and 6 bases from J, leaving 24 bases between. CDR3 nucleotides: TGTGCCAGCTCACCCTCGTTCGGGTCGGGGGGCTTGCGCAATGAGCAGTTCTTC. Amino acid sequence: CASSPSFGSGGLRNEQFF.

The chain is built from TRBV7-8 and TRBJ1-2; tentatively, D is TRBD1 (6 bases). Trimming removed 6 bases at V and 4 bases at J, with 12 bases between. The CDR3 spans 13 residues. Germline CDR1 reads SGHVS; CDR2 reads FQNEAQ. CDR3 loop: CASRKGEGYGYTF. The DNA of the CDR3 is TGTGCCAGCAGAAAGGGGGAGGGCTATGGCTACACCTTC.

The V call is TRBV9, the J call TRBJ2-3; TRBD2 matches at 9 bases. This CDR3 comprises 16 residues. The germline gives CDR1 SGDLS, CDR2 YYNGEE. Trimming at V came to 4 bases and at J to 2 bases, leaving 8 bases not matched to a gene. The CDR3 coding sequence is TGTGCCAGCAGCACCGGACTAGCGCACCACACAGATACGCAGTATTTT. The encoded protein is CASSTGLAHHTDTQYF.

J is TRBJ2-2 and V is TRBV12-5, with 9 bases aligning to TRBD2. V dropped 6 bases and J dropped 4; count of bases not matched to a gene: 12. The CDR3 is 17 residues long. Looked up from germline, CDR1 is LGHNT and CDR2 is FRNRAP. This CDR3 is CASGNPKTSGATGELFF. The CDR3 coding sequence is TGTGCTAGTGGGAACCCAAAGACTAGCGGAGCCACCGGGGAGCTGTTTTTT.

Many counts were recorded for this clone. V and J are TRBV7-3 and TRBJ1-1; TRBD1 matches at 7 bases. CDR3 length: 14 residues. V gave up 5 bases and J gave up 4 bases; unmatched junction bases: 7. Per germline, CDR1 SGHTA and CDR2 FQGTGA. The CDR3 reads CASSPRDSFTEAFF. The CDR3 DNA sequence: TGTGCCAGCAGCCCCCGGGACAGCTTCACTGAAGCTTTCTTT.